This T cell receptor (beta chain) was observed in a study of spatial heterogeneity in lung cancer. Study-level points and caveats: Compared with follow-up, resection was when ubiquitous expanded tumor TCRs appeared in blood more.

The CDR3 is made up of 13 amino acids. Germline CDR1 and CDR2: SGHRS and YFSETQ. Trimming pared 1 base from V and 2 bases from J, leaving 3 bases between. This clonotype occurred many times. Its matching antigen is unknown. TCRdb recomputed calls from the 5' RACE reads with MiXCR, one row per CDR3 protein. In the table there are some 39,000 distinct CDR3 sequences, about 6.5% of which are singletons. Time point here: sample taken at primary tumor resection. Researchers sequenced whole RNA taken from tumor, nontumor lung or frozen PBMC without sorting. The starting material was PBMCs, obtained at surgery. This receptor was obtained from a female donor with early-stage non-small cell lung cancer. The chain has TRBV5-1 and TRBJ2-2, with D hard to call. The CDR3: CASSLTNTGELFF. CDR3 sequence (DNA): TGCGCCAGCAGCTTGACCAACACCGGGGAGCTGTTTTTT.